This paragraph reports one T cell receptor beta chain. TCRdb's table, derived via immunoSEQ multiplex PCR, lists solely in-frame clones and lacks some. The table shows roughly 120,000 clones, with 90% occurring only once. These data belong to a study of control samples from healthy donors and cancer patients. Deletions cut 5 bases from V and 7 bases from J, with 12 bases between. CDR3 length: 13 residues. Germline CDR1 and CDR2: MNHEY and SVGEGT. The chain combines TRBV6-2 or TRBV6-3 with TRBJ1-5, with a weak D call TRBD1 (6 bases). The sequence was obtained from a human donor in good health. The donor label of this sample is uncertain. Specimen: blood. CDR3 protein: CASSLRTVQPQHF. The CDR3 nucleotides are TGTGCCAGCAGTCTACGGACAGTACAGCCCCAGCATTTT.